Each of the 27 T cell receptor beta chains below was sequenced from the same sample in a study of shared clonotypes between healthy human individuals. Libraries were prepared by immunoSEQ multiplex PCR; TCRdb keeps only in-frame clonotypes and omits some of them. This table has a few million clones, around 90% appearing once. The sequencing input was naive CD4+ T cells from PBMCs. Subset meaning: CD45RA+ positively selected. The source of these receptors is a man aged 18-30 years in good health. Some clones in this sample may be carry-over from other donors' samples.

In regard to this clone: At the DNA level, this CDR3 is encoded by other sequences in the same sample as well. The chain combines TRBV28 with TRBJ2-7; D gene ambiguous. The CDR3 sequence is 13 residues long. The V gene's germline CDR1 is MDHEN and CDR2 SYDVKM. The ends were cut back, 6 bases at V and 0 bases at J, with 9 bases in the middle. This chain's CDR3 is CASSFGGSYEQYF. The CDR3 nucleotides are TGTGCCAGCAGCTTTGGCGGCTCCTACGAGCAGTACTTC.

This CDR3 reads CASSQGPDRRGYTF. CDR3 bases: TGTGCCAGCAGCCAAGGTCCCGACCGACGTGGCTACACCTTC. V gene TRBV7-9 combines with J gene TRBJ1-2; no clear D gene. The CDR3 contains 14 residues. Germline CDR1 SEHNR, CDR2 FQNEAQ (reference sequence). V lost 5 bases and J lost 7, with 17 bases in between.

The CDR3 sequence is CASSLAGTSGRSMGEQYF. The CDR3, as DNA: TGTGCCAGCAGCTTAGCCGGGACTAGCGGGAGATCGATGGGCGAGCAGTACTTC. This chain links TRBV7-8 with TRBJ2-7; 14 positions match TRBD2. The CDR3 is made up of 18 amino acids. Germline V lookup: CDR1 SGHVS, CDR2 FQNEAQ. V lost 0 bases, J lost 6 bases, and 10 bases stayed unmatched. The complete variable domain, with remaining parts taken from reference TRBV7-8 and TRBJ2-7, reads GAGVSQSPRYKVAKRGQDVALRCDPISGHVSLFWYQQALGQGPEFLTYFQNEAQLDKSGLPSDRFFAERPEGSVSTLKIQRTQQEDSAVYLCASSLAGTSGRSMGEQYFGPGTRLTVT.

V is TRBV30 and J is TRBJ2-2; D is unclear. The ends were cut back, 0 bases at V and 7 bases at J, with 0 bases in the middle. Germline CDR1 reads GTSNPN; CDR2 reads SVGIG (reference sequence). This CDR3 is 10 amino acids long. Written as DNA, the CDR3 is TGTGCCTGGAGTGTCGGGGAGCTGTTTTTT. It yields the protein CAWSVGELFF. Full variable domain (missing parts from reference TRBV30 and TRBJ2-2): SQTIHQWPATLVQPVGSPLSLECTVEGTSNPNLYWYRQAAGRGLQLLFYSVGIGQISSEVPQNLSASRPQDRQFILSSKKLLLSDSGFYLCAWSVGELFFGEGSRLTVL.

The V gene is TRBV7-2, the J gene TRBJ1-1, with 9 bases lining up with TRBD1. Germline CDR1 reads SGHTA; CDR2 reads FQGNSA. CDR3 length equals 14 residues. The V and J ends lost 4 bases and 2 bases, in that order; junction bases with no gene match: 2. The CDR3 DNA reads as TGTGCCAGCAGCTGGACAGGGGATAACACTGAAGCTTTCTTT. It yields the protein CASSWTGDNTEAFF.

This chain links TRBV27 with TRBJ1-1; TRBD1 matches at 12 bases. The germline gives CDR1 MNHEY, CDR2 SMNVEV (reference sequence). The ends lost 11 bases at V and 5 bases at J; junction bases unmatched: 9. CDR3 length: 14 residues. CDR3 residues: CAARPGQGATEAFF. The CDR3 region has the DNA TGTGCCGCCCGTCCGGGACAGGGGGCTACTGAAGCTTTCTTT.

The table lists this clone with a count of one. The genes are TRBV9 and TRBJ2-1; D is unclear. Germline V gene data show CDR1 as SGDLS and CDR2 as YYNGEE. This CDR3 is built from 12 residues. V lost 3 bases to trimming and J lost 9 bases, with 10 bases between them. In DNA form, the CDR3 reads TGTGCCAGCAGCGCTCACGGCTCTGAGCAGTTCTTC. Protein product: CASSAHGSEQFF.

The chain carries TRBV2 and TRBJ2-5; 8 positions agree with TRBD1. The CDR3 has 14 residues. Germline CDR1 and CDR2: SNHLY and FYNNEI. V was clipped by 7 bases and J by 5 bases; unmatched bases: 9. The CDR3 protein is CASNPQGAGETQYF. The CDR3 DNA reads TGTGCCAGCAATCCTCAGGGGGCTGGTGAGACCCAGTACTTC.

This chain links TRBV4-3 with TRBJ2-2; 12 bases agree with TRBD2. CDR1 is LGHNA, CDR2 YSLEER, per germline. J was trimmed by 6 bases and V by 4 bases; bases with no gene match: 18. The CDR3 is made up of 20 amino acids. CDR3 DNA sequence: TGCGCCAGCAGCCCCCCCCAGGCGCTAGCGGGAGGGGCTGAGTCCGGGGAGCTGTTTTTT. Its protein is CASSPPQALAGGAESGELFF.

This clone is a singleton in its sample. The chain links TRBV28 to TRBJ1-1; D unresolved. CDR3 size: 13 residues. Germline CDR1 reads MDHEN; CDR2 reads SYDVKM. V lost 6 bases, J lost 1 base, and 9 bases lay in between. The DNA for the CDR3 is TGTGCCAGCAGCTGGCGAGGGAACACTGAAGCTTTCTTT. Translating gives CASSWRGNTEAFF.

For the CDR3, the DNA is TGTGCCAGTAGGCGGACAGGGGGCTACTATGGCTACACCTTC. This sequence encodes CASRRTGGYYGYTF. The rearrangement uses TRBV19 and TRBJ1-2; 11 bases line up with TRBD1. The CDR3 is 14 amino acids. J was trimmed by 3 bases and V by 6 bases; bases with no gene match: 3. CDR1 LNHDA and CDR2 SQIVND come from the germline V gene (reference sequence).

V is TRBV5-4 and J is TRBJ1-2; TRBD1 is a possible D gene (5 bases). Germline V gene data show CDR1 as SGHNT and CDR2 as YYREEE (reference sequence). CDR3 length: 14 amino acids. The V gene lost 4 bases and the J gene lost 1 base, with 11 bases spanning the gap. The CDR3 DNA reads TGTGCCAGCAGCCAACTCCAGGGTAACTATGGCTACACCTTC. This encodes CASSQLQGNYGYTF.

J is TRBJ2-2 and V is TRBV2; D unresolved. V was trimmed by 5 bases and J by 0 bases, leaving 13 bases between them. Germline CDR1 reads SNHLY; CDR2 reads FYNNEI. This CDR3 region has 16 residues. CDR3 in amino acids: CASSSPASANTGELFF. For the CDR3, the DNA is TGTGCCAGCAGTTCCCCCGCCAGCGCGAACACCGGGGAGCTGTTTTTT.

The chain is built from TRBV18 and TRBJ2-6, with D tentatively TRBD2 (5 bases). Deletions cut 3 bases from V and 0 bases from J, with 9 bases between. The CDR3 is made up of 16 amino acids. The germline V gene encodes CDR1 KGHSH and CDR2 LQKENI. The CDR3 is CASSPGERSGANVLTF. The CDR3 bases are TGTGCCAGCTCACCGGGAGAACGCTCTGGGGCCAACGTCCTGACTTTC.

This rearrangement joins TRBV7-3 to TRBJ2-3; D is possibly TRBD2 (6 bases). CDR3 size: 17 residues. The V gene lost 3 bases and the J gene lost 6 bases, with 22 bases spanning the gap. CDR1 SGHTA and CDR2 FQGTGA come from the germline V gene. The CDR3 nucleotides read TGTGCCAGCAGCTTCCGGCCTGGAGGGAGTGGGGTGGATACGCAGTATTTT. This sequence encodes CASSFRPGGSGVDTQYF.

The CDR3 region is CASSFALGQGDQPQHF. The CDR3 DNA is TGTGCCAGCAGTTTCGCTTTGGGACAGGGAGATCAGCCCCAGCATTTT. The chain couples TRBV28 to TRBJ1-5; 9 bases match TRBD1. The V gene end was trimmed by 3 bases and the J gene end by 5 bases; junction bases not matched to a gene: 8. The CDR3 totals 16 residues. CDR1 is MDHEN and CDR2 is SYDVKM in the germline V gene.

The V call is TRBV2, the J call TRBJ2-2; D remains unclear. Germline CDR1 reads SNHLY; CDR2 reads FYNNEI. Trimming cost V 9 bases and J 6 bases, with 11 bases left between them. This CDR3 is built from 12 residues. The DNA for the CDR3 is TGTGCCAGTAGGGTGGGCGCCGGGGAGCTGTTTTTT. This sequence encodes CASRVGAGELFF.

The chain links TRBV19 to TRBJ2-1; 8 positions match TRBD2. Germline CDR1 and CDR2: LNHDA and SQIVND (reference sequence). Losses at the gene ends were 6 bases for V and 8 bases for J; bases not matched to a gene: 21. This CDR3 region has 18 residues. The CDR3 bases are TGTGCCAGTAGCACCACCAACCCCTTGGCGGGAGGAGTCCATGAGCAGTTCTTC. Protein sequence: CASSTTNPLAGGVHEQFF. The variable domain in full, completed from reference TRBV19 and TRBJ2-1, reads DGGITQSPKYLFRKEGQNVTLSCEQNLNHDAMYWYRQDPGQGLRLIYYSQIVNDFQKGDIAEGYSVSREKKESFPLTVTSAQKNPTAFYLCASSTTNPLAGGVHEQFFGPGTRLTVL.

The V gene is TRBV29-1, the J gene TRBJ1-3; 7 bases agree with TRBD1. The CDR3 is 12 residues long. V was pared by 8 bases and J by 7 bases, with 8 bases of the junction left unmatched. Germline V gene data show CDR1 as SQVTM and CDR2 as ANQGSEA. CDR3 amino acids: CSFKDRRNTIYF. The CDR3 DNA is TGCAGCTTCAAGGACAGGAGGAACACCATATATTTT.

The chain employs TRBV28 and TRBJ2-7; 8 bases are shared with TRBD1. This CDR3 is 13 amino acids long. Germline assignment: CDR1 MDHEN and CDR2 SYDVKM. J gave up 3 bases and V 8 bases, and 6 bases lay outside the gene matches. The CDR3 protein is CASRSGQGYEQYF. CDR3 nucleotide sequence: TGTGCCAGCCGATCCGGACAGGGCTACGAGCAGTACTTC.

The chain couples TRBV5-8 to TRBJ2-1, with TRBD2 as a possible D gene (5 bases). The V end was cut by 2 bases, the J end by 2 bases, with 20 bases between. Germline values: CDR1 SGHTS, CDR2 YDEGEE. There are 18 residues in the CDR3. The chain's CDR3 is CASSLLPLGPRPYNEQFF. The CDR3 nucleotides are TGTGCCAGCAGCTTACTTCCACTAGGCCCCCGCCCCTACAATGAGCAGTTCTTC.

The chain links TRBV7-9 to TRBJ1-2; TRBD1 aligns across 7 bases. Per the germline V gene, CDR1 is SEHNR and CDR2 is FQNEAQ (reference sequence). CDR3 length equals 12 residues. V was clipped by 5 bases and J by 8 bases; unmatched bases: 5. The CDR3 sequence: CASSVSQGGYTF. For the CDR3, the DNA is TGTGCCAGCAGCGTTTCACAGGGGGGCTACACCTTC.

J is TRBJ2-5 and V is TRBV19; TRBD2 might be the D (6 bases). Germline values: CDR1 LNHDA, CDR2 SQIVND (reference sequence). The V gene lost 2 bases and the J gene lost 3 bases, with 13 bases spanning the gap. This CDR3 has 15 residues. The CDR3 loop reads CASSILGTEKETQYF. The CDR3 DNA reads TGTGCCAGTAGTATACTCGGGACTGAGAAAGAGACCCAGTACTTC. The full variable domain, completed using reference TRBV19 and TRBJ2-5, is DGGITQSPKYLFRKEGQNVTLSCEQNLNHDAMYWYRQDPGQGLRLIYYSQIVNDFQKGDIAEGYSVSREKKESFPLTVTSAQKNPTAFYLCASSILGTEKETQYFGPGTRLLVL.

The chain is built from TRBV5-1 and TRBJ2-6; TRBD1 is a possible D gene (6 bases). CDR1 is SGHRS and CDR2 is YFSETQ in the germline V gene. V dropped 4 bases and J dropped 0 bases, with 14 bases sitting between them. This CDR3 spans 17 amino acids. CDR3 in amino acids: CASSRGQFSSGANVLTF. CDR3 nucleotide sequence: TGCGCCAGCAGCCGCGGACAGTTTTCCTCTGGGGCCAACGTCCTGACTTTC.

The chain combines TRBV27 with TRBJ2-3; the match to TRBD1 covers 8 bases. Germline V CDR1 and CDR2: MNHEY, SMNVEV (reference sequence). Germline trimming cut 8 bases from V and 3 bases from J; bases unmatched to any gene: 13. The CDR3 is 16 amino acids. The CDR3 bases are TGTGCCAGCTCAAAGTGGCAGGGGGCCGGGACAGATACGCAGTATTTT. Its protein is CASSKWQGAGTDTQYF.

V and J are TRBV30 and TRBJ2-1; TRBD2 matches at 10 bases. V lost 4 bases and J lost 6; bases outside the gene matches: 9. CDR1 is GTSNPN, CDR2 SVGIG, per germline (reference sequence). The CDR3 has 15 residues. The CDR3 DNA sequence: TGTGCCTGGAAGTTAGCGGGAGGTAGACGCAATGAGCAGTTCTTC. Protein: CAWKLAGGRRNEQFF. Filled out from reference TRBV30 and TRBJ2-1, the complete variable domain reads SQTIHQWPATLVQPVGSPLSLECTVEGTSNPNLYWYRQAAGRGLQLLFYSVGIGQISSEVPQNLSASRPQDRQFILSSKKLLLSDSGFYLCAWKLAGGRRNEQFFGPGTRLTVL.

This clone appeared once. V and J are TRBV19 and TRBJ2-3; 10 bases are shared with TRBD2. CDR1 and CDR2 (germline): LNHDA, SQIVND (reference sequence). This CDR3 has 16 amino acids. V trimming: 3 bases; J trimming: 2 bases; junction bases outside the gene matches: 5. CDR3 sequence: CASSITAGGTTDTQYF. The CDR3 DNA is TGTGCCAGTAGTATTACAGCGGGAGGGACCACAGATACGCAGTATTTT.